This T cell receptor beta chain was recorded in a study of response to subunit inactivated influenza vaccine. With 1 base removed from V and 4 bases from J, the gap between germline ends came to 10 bases. The CDR3 spans 14 residues. Germline-derived CDR1 and CDR2 are MNHNS and SASEGT. This clonotype was seen a handful of times. In TCRdb, the RT-PCR reads were re-called with MiXCR into one record per CDR3 protein. This repertoire shows about 800,000 distinct CDR3 sequences, 21% found once; its top ten account for around 9.6%. This specimen was PBMCs from blood, taken around 5 days after vaccination. The rearrangement links TRBV6-1 to TRBJ1-1; a weak D match, TRBD1 (5 bases). This receptor was identified in a man aged 45 to 65 who received an inactivated influenza vaccine. The CDR3, as DNA: TGTGCCAGCAGTGAAGTCGGGAGGGGCACTGAAGCTTTCTTT. Its translation: CASSEVGRGTEAFF.